Here is one T cell receptor (beta chain) with its context. This sample is drawn from a study of control samples from healthy donors and cancer patients. V was pared by 2 bases and J by 1 base, with 5 bases of the junction left unmatched. Per the germline V gene, CDR1 is KGHDR and CDR2 is SFDVKD. The length of the CDR3 is 16 residues. Measured with immunoSEQ multiplex PCR; TCRdb has only the in-frame clones, and not every one. The table includes 150,000 to 200,000 clones, 90% to 95% detected once. The sequencing input was blood. J is TRBJ1-1 and V is TRBV24-1; 8 bases are a match to TRBD1. The TCR sequence derives from a woman between 18 and 29 years old in good health. CDR3 in DNA: TGTGCCACCAGTGATTCCCCGACAGGGGCGAACACTGAAGCTTTCTTT. Translating it yields CATSDSPTGANTEAFF.